These 30 T cell receptor beta chains came from one sample sequenced in a study of T cells in localized non-small cell lung cancer. The protocol was immunoSEQ multiplex PCR, while the TCRdb copy is restricted to in-frame clones and leaves out a portion. The sample has tens of thousands of clones, 80% seen once. Material: peripheral blood, obtained before any cancer treatment. All receptors come from a female donor at least 60 years old with stage I lung adenocarcinoma.

This clone was detected only a few times. V usage is TRBV7-9 and J usage is TRBJ2-7, with D perhaps matching TRBD2 (7 bases). The CDR3 has 16 residues. Per germline, CDR1 SEHNR and CDR2 FQNEAQ (reference sequence). V was cut by 5 bases and J by 0 bases, with 17 bases left in between. The CDR3 DNA reads TGTGCCAGCAGCACGACGGGGGGCGCCGACTCCTACGAGCAGTACTTC. Translating gives CASSTTGGADSYEQYF.

The chain has TRBV27 and TRBJ2-7, with unresolved D. The CDR3 extends over 14 amino acids. V was pared by 3 bases and J by 0 bases, with 9 bases between. Germline V gives CDR1 MNHEY, CDR2 SMNVEV (reference sequence). CDR3 amino acids: CASSLTPSSYEQYF. The CDR3, as DNA: TGTGCCAGCAGTTTGACACCGAGCTCCTACGAGCAGTACTTC.

The chain joins TRBV7-2 to TRBJ1-2; no clear D gene. CDR3 length equals 16 residues. Germline-derived CDR1 and CDR2 are SGHTA and FQGNSA. V lost 1 base and J lost 3, with 15 bases in between. The CDR3 coding sequence is TGTGCCAGCAGCTTAGATTCCGAGTGGAGGGACTATGGCTACACCTTC. This gives the protein CASSLDSEWRDYGYTF.

This clone has a handful of counts. This chain connects TRBV7-9 to TRBJ1-5; the match to TRBD1 covers 9 bases. The germline CDR1 and CDR2 sequences are SEHNR and FQNEAQ (reference sequence). V lost 1 base and J lost 6; bases outside the gene matches: 7. The CDR3 sequence is 16 residues long. CDR3 DNA sequence: TGTGCCAGCAGCTTAGGTGCGACAGGGGGTGGTCAGCCCCAGCATTTT. Residues: CASSLGATGGGQPQHF. The entire variable domain, with the rest obtained from reference TRBV7-9 and TRBJ1-5, is as follows: DTGVSQNPRHKITKRGQNVTFRCDPISEHNRLYWYRQTLGQGPEFLTYFQNEAQLEKSRLLSDRFSAERPKGSFSTLEIQRTEQGDSAMYLCASSLGATGGGQPQHFGDGTRLSIL.

This clone was observed a few times. This sequence joins TRBV19 and TRBJ2-7, with TRBD2 as a possible D gene (6 bases). The germline V gene has CDR1 LNHDA and CDR2 SQIVND (reference sequence). Deletions cut 4 bases from V and 2 bases from J, with 12 bases between. The CDR3 consists of 14 residues. The CDR3 protein is CASSTAGGTYEQYF. CDR3 DNA: TGTGCCAGTAGTACAGCGGGTGGTACCTACGAGCAGTACTTC.

The rearrangement uses TRBV5-1 and TRBJ1-6; tentatively, D is TRBD1 (6 bases). Deletions cut 2 bases from V and 1 base from J, with 10 bases between. In germline, CDR1 is SGHRS, CDR2 YFSETQ. The CDR3 contains 16 residues. The CDR3 nucleotides are TGCGCCAGCAGCTTAACAGGGAATTCCTATAATTCACCCCTCCACTTT. This gives the protein CASSLTGNSYNSPLHF.

This sequence joins TRBV13 and TRBJ1-5; 8 bases line up with TRBD1. J lost 3 bases, V lost 4 bases, and 8 bases had no gene match. Per germline, CDR1 PRHDT and CDR2 FYEKMQ (reference sequence). The CDR3 sequence is 16 residues long. The CDR3 nucleotides read TGTGCCAGCAGCTATGGACAGGGTGTTGACAATCAGCCCCAGCATTTT. Residues: CASSYGQGVDNQPQHF.

This clone was detected a few times. This chain connects TRBV30 to TRBJ1-1; TRBD1 agrees at 8 bases. CDR1 and CDR2 from the germline V gene are GTSNPN and SVGIG (reference sequence). The CDR3 sequence is 15 residues long. V gave up 1 base and J gave up 1 base; unmatched junction bases: 5. The CDR3 nucleotides are TGTGCCTGGAGTGGTCAGGGGGCGAAGAACACTGAAGCTTTCTTT. Protein sequence: CAWSGQGAKNTEAFF.

The chain recombines TRBV6-1 with TRBJ1-3, with D perhaps matching TRBD1 (6 bases). The CDR3 runs 16 residues. Germline CDR1 MNHNS, CDR2 SASEGT. The V gene lost 0 bases and the J gene lost 4 bases, with 13 bases spanning the gap. The CDR3 nucleotides are TGTGCCAGCAGTGAAGCGGGGGGGGCCGGCGGAAACACCATATATTTT. Translation: CASSEAGGAGGNTIYF.

The chain has TRBV5-4 and TRBJ2-3; D is uncertain. This CDR3 comprises 13 residues. Germline CDR1 SGHNT, CDR2 YYREEE (reference sequence). Between the trimmed V and J ends, which lost 0 bases and 3 bases, there was a span of 5 bases. The CDR3, as DNA: TGTGCCAGCAGCTTGGACCCAACAGATACGCAGTATTTT. It yields the protein CASSLDPTDTQYF.

This clone was recorded a few times. The chain combines TRBV7-2 with TRBJ2-4; TRBD2 is a possible D gene (6 bases). Trimming left V 1 base short and J 4 bases short, with 17 bases between. The CDR3 totals 17 residues. The germline V gene has CDR1 SGHTA and CDR2 FQGNSA. The CDR3 reads CASSLGLSVGGKNIQYF. CDR3 bases: TGTGCCAGCAGCTTAGGGCTCAGCGTAGGAGGGAAAAACATTCAGTACTTC.

The chain has TRBV5-5 and TRBJ1-2; D remains ambiguous. V was pared by 4 bases and J by 4 bases, with 17 bases between. Germline-derived CDR1 and CDR2 are SGHKS and YYEKEE (reference sequence). This CDR3 is built from 15 residues. CDR3 coding DNA: TGTGCCAGCAGCCCGACGGTCCCAGAGATCTATGGCTACACCTTC. Its protein is CASSPTVPEIYGYTF.

This chain links TRBV10-3 with TRBJ2-3, with 8 bases aligning to TRBD2. Losses at the gene ends were 5 bases for V and 5 bases for J; bases not matched to a gene: 0. In germline, CDR1 is ENHRY, CDR2 SYGVKD. This CDR3 spans 12 amino acids. This CDR3 reads CAISLAGDTQYF. As DNA, the CDR3 is TGTGCCATCAGTCTAGCGGGAGATACGCAGTATTTT.

The chain links TRBV25-1 to TRBJ2-5; D possibly corresponds to TRBD1 (6 bases). CDR3 length equals 14 residues. CDR1 is MGHDK and CDR2 is SYGVNS in the germline V gene. The germline V and J ends were trimmed by 3 bases and 1 base, with 9 bases remaining between them. The CDR3 bases are TGTGCCAGCAGTGACGGGACAATCCAAGAGACCCAGTACTTC. This codes for CASSDGTIQETQYF. Based on the CDR3 plus reference TRBV25-1 and TRBJ2-5, the full variable domain is EADIYQTPRYLVIGTGKKITLECSQTMGHDKMYWYQQDPGMELHLIHYSYGVNSTEKGDLSSESTVSRIRTEHFPLTLESARPSHTSQYLCASSDGTIQETQYFGPGTRLLVL.

The chain carries TRBV27 and TRBJ2-7, with 7 bases fitting TRBD1. Germline assignment: CDR1 MNHEY and CDR2 SMNVEV (reference sequence). The junction had 0 bases not matched to a gene; V was cut back by 0 bases and J by 4 bases. The length of the CDR3 is 13 residues. The CDR3 DNA is TGTGCCAGCAGTTTATCACAGGGGTACGAGCAGTACTTC. Translating it yields CASSLSQGYEQYF.

Here the CDR3 reads CASGTGTGIDTQYF. The CDR3 bases are TGTGCTAGTGGTACTGGGACAGGAATAGATACGCAGTATTTT. This chain uses TRBV12-5 with TRBJ2-3, with 8 bases lining up with TRBD1. The CDR3 runs 14 residues. V lost 5 bases to trimming and J lost 5 bases; unmatched junction nucleotides: 6. Per the germline V gene, CDR1 is LGHNT and CDR2 is FRNRAP.

This sequence joins TRBV10-3 and TRBJ2-3, with 7 bases identical to TRBD1. Trimming cost V 2 bases and J 1 base; bases outside gene matches: 0. CDR3 length: 14 residues. Germline V gene data show CDR1 as ENHRY and CDR2 as SYGVKD. CDR3 nucleotides: TGTGCCATCAGTGAGGGACAGGGCACAGATACGCAGTATTTT. Translated, it gives CAISEGQGTDTQYF.

The chain combines TRBV5-1 with TRBJ1-2; TRBD1 agrees at 10 bases. Germline V gives CDR1 SGHRS, CDR2 YFSETQ. The CDR3 sequence is 15 residues long. Trimming cost V 6 bases and J 8 bases; bases outside gene matches: 13. The chain's CDR3 is CASTGLPGQGHGYTF. For the CDR3, the DNA is TGCGCCAGCACCGGGCTTCCGGGACAGGGGCACGGCTACACCTTC.

In nucleotides, the CDR3 is TGTGCCAGTAGCAAAACCGGGATCGAAATTTCACCCCTCCACTTT. This translates into CASSKTGIEISPLHF. The rearrangement links TRBV19 to TRBJ1-6; D is unresolved. V was pared by 6 bases and J by 9 bases, with 18 bases between. This CDR3 has 15 amino acids. In germline, CDR1 is LNHDA, CDR2 SQIVND (reference sequence).

CDR3 region: CASSLLSTDTQYF. Written as DNA, the CDR3 is TGTGCCAGTAGTCTGCTTAGCACAGATACGCAGTATTTT. The chain couples TRBV19 to TRBJ2-3, with no clear D. The V gene lost 5 bases and the J gene lost 0 bases, with 6 bases spanning the gap. Germline-derived CDR1 and CDR2 are LNHDA and SQIVND (reference sequence). The length of the CDR3 is 13 residues.

The chain has TRBV5-1 and TRBJ2-5, with D perhaps assigned TRBD1 or TRBD2 (5 bases each). Trimming removed 0 bases at V and 9 bases at J, with 12 bases between. The germline V gene encodes CDR1 SGHRS and CDR2 YFSETQ. The CDR3 length is 13 residues. The CDR3 protein is CASSLGRGAAQYF. The CDR3 DNA reads as TGCGCCAGCAGCTTGGGTAGGGGAGCGGCCCAGTACTTC.

This chain connects TRBV4-2 to TRBJ2-5, with 14 bases fitting TRBD2. Germline CDR1 reads LGHNA; CDR2 reads YNFKEQ. V shed 0 bases and J 4 bases; nucleotides not matched to a gene: 7. The CDR3 has 18 amino acids. CDR3 residues: CASSQDRTSGRPAETQYF. The CDR3 DNA is TGTGCCAGCAGCCAAGACAGGACTAGCGGGAGGCCCGCAGAGACCCAGTACTTC.

V usage is TRBV7-2 and J usage is TRBJ1-1; D not resolved. The CDR3 is 15 residues long. Germline V gene lookup returns CDR1 SGHTA and CDR2 FQGNSA. Deletions cut 5 bases from V and 1 base from J, with 14 bases between. The CDR3 here is CASSIKGFGNTEAFF. CDR3 in DNA: TGTGCCAGCAGCATTAAAGGGTTCGGGAACACTGAAGCTTTCTTT.

The rearrangement links TRBV28 to TRBJ2-6; D might be TRBD1 or TRBD2, each matching 5 bases. V lost 1 base and J 3 bases, leaving 13 bases between the germline ends. This CDR3 region has 17 residues. Germline V gene data show CDR1 as MDHEN and CDR2 as SYDVKM. The CDR3 sequence is CASSLSRGTGGANVLTF. The CDR3 DNA is TGTGCCAGCAGTTTATCGCGAGGGACGGGTGGGGCCAACGTCCTGACTTTC.

The chain employs TRBV5-1 and TRBJ2-3; perhaps TRBD2 as D (6 bases). CDR1 and CDR2 (germline): SGHRS, YFSETQ. The CDR3 consists of 15 residues. With 1 base removed from V and 5 bases from J, the gap between germline ends came to 14 bases. The DNA of the CDR3 is TGCGCCAGCAGCTTGAACGGCGCGGGGAGAGATACGCAGTATTTT. This codes for CASSLNGAGRDTQYF.

The V call is TRBV7-8, the J call TRBJ2-1; D remains unclear. Germline V lookup: CDR1 SGHVS, CDR2 FQNEAQ. V was trimmed by 5 bases and J by 4 bases, leaving 15 bases between them. The CDR3 has 15 residues. The CDR3 bases are TGTGCCAGCAGCCTATCCGGCCCCACGTACAATGAGCAGTTCTTC. This codes for CASSLSGPTYNEQFF.

The rearrangement uses TRBV4-1 and TRBJ2-3; 11 nucleotides match TRBD1. V lost 5 bases to trimming and J lost 4 bases; unmatched junction nucleotides: 8. The CDR3 is 16 residues long. Per the germline V gene, CDR1 is MGHRA and CDR2 is YSYEKL. CDR3 residues: CASSSGTGGSSDTQYF. The CDR3 DNA is TGCGCCAGCAGCTCCGGGACAGGGGGATCTTCAGATACGCAGTATTTT.

A few counts support this clone. This chain joins TRBV15 and TRBJ1-1; D gene unclear. Trimming took off 0 bases at V and 1 base at J, with 6 bases between the two ends. The CDR3 spans 14 residues. Per the germline V gene, CDR1 is LNHNV and CDR2 is YYDKDF (reference sequence). CDR3: CATSREAANTEAFF. CDR3 nucleotide sequence: TGTGCCACCAGCAGAGAAGCGGCGAACACTGAAGCTTTCTTT.

The chain combines TRBV28 with TRBJ1-1; TRBD1 aligns across 9 bases. The V segment lost 7 bases and the J segment 1 base; nucleotides outside the gene matches: 4. This CDR3 is built from 14 residues. Germline V lookup: CDR1 MDHEN, CDR2 SYDVKM. The CDR3 nucleotides read TGTGCCAGCACCGACAGGGGGACGAACACTGAAGCTTTCTTT. Translated: CASTDRGTNTEAFF.

This clone was counted once. The rearrangement links TRBV11-2 to TRBJ2-7; no reliable D call. The CDR3 runs to 15 residues. Germline V lookup: CDR1 SGHAT, CDR2 FQNNGV. V was pared by 0 bases and J by 3 bases, with 12 bases between. CDR3 sequence (DNA): TGTGCCAGCAGCTTAGATCTCAACAGTTTCTACGAGCAGTACTTC. Residues: CASSLDLNSFYEQYF.